This T cell receptor (beta chain) was observed in a study of regulatory T cells in long-lasting Graves disease. Study-level findings and limits: Lower TCR diversity was seen in persistent Graves' patients than in newly diagnosed ones. Accuracy could have been hurt by small sample size.

Remarks on this clonotype: The antigen is undetermined.

Arm-PCR of CDR3 regions and iRepertoire HTBI primers were used to build TCR beta libraries. MiXCR, applied by TCRdb to the multiplex PCR reads, yields one record per CDR3 protein. The table lists about 560,000 distinct CDR3 sequences, roughly 15% of them singletons. This sample's time point: newly diagnosed GD, antithyroid drugs for less than 3 months. Construction of the TCR library relied on RNA isolated from PBMCs. Germline V gene lookup returns CDR1 SGDLS and CDR2 YYNGEE. This CDR3 is 15 amino acids long. V lost 1 base and J 1 base, leaving 9 bases between the germline ends. The sample was also reused in another study, on T cells in Graves' hyperthyroidism and ophthalmopathy. That paper adds: Those with hyperthyroidism were 18 to 65 years old, newly diagnosed, and ill for under 2 months.

This sample comprised peripheral blood mononuclear cells (PBMCs), obtained at new diagnosis, from a patient treated with antithyroid drugs. The TCR sequence derives from a man younger than 35 with Graves disease. The gene calls are TRBV9 and TRBJ1-5; no clear D. The CDR3 protein is CASSVQGGSNQPQHF. DNA of the CDR3: TGTGCCAGCAGCGTACAAGGAGGGAGCAATCAGCCCCAGCATTTT.